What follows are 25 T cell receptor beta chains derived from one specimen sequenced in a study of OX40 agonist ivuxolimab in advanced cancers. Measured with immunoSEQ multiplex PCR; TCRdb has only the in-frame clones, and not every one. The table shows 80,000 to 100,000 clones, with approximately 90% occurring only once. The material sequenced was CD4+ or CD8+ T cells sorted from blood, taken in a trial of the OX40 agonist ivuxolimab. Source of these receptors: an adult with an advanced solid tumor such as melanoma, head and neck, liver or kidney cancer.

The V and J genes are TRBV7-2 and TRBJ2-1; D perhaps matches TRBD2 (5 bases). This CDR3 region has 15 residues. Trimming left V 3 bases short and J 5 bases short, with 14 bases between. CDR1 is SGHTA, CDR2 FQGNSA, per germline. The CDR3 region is CASSLSAIANNEQFF. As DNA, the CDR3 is TGTGCCAGCAGCTTGTCGGCCATAGCGAACAATGAGCAGTTCTTC.

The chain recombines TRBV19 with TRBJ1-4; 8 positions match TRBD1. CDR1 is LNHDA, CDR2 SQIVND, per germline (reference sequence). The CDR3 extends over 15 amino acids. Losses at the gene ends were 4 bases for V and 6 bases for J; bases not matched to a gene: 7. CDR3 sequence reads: CASSNTDREYEKLFF. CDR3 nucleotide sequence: TGTGCCAGTAGTAACACGGACAGGGAATATGAAAAACTGTTTTTT.

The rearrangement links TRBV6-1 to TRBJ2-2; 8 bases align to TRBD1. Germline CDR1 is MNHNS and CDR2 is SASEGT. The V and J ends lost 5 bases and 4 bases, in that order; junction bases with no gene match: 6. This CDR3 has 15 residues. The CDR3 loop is CASSIGQGGTGELFF. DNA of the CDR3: TGTGCCAGCAGTATCGGACAGGGAGGCACCGGGGAGCTGTTTTTT.

The CDR3 spells CASSYRGGENGYTF. Here the CDR3 DNA reads TGTGCCAGCAGTTACCGAGGAGGGGAGAATGGCTACACCTTC. The chain has TRBV6-5 and TRBJ1-2, with D perhaps TRBD1 (5 bases). The V end lost 2 bases, the J end lost 6 bases, and 13 bases lay between the germline ends. Germline-derived CDR1 and CDR2 are MNHEY and SVGAGI. This CDR3 contains 14 residues.

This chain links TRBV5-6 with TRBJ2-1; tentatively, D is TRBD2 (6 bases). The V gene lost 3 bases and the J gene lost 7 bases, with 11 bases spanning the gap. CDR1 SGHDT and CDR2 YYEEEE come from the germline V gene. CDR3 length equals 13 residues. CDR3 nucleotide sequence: TGTGCCAGCAGCTCATATAGCGGAAATGAGCAGTTCTTC. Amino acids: CASSSYSGNEQFF.

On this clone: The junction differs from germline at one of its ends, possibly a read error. CDR3 bases: TGTGCTAGCAGCTTAGCGCTAGCGGGAGATTCCAAAAACATTCAGTACTTC. Protein sequence: CASSLALAGDSKNIQYF. V and J are TRBV7-7 and TRBJ2-4, with 10 bases that match TRBD2. The CDR3 runs 17 residues. Germline V gives CDR1 SSHAT, CDR2 FNYEAQ (reference sequence).

The CDR3 region is CASSFQINTDTQYF. In DNA, the CDR3 is TGTGCCAGCAGCTTTCAGATTAACACAGATACGCAGTATTTT. The chain joins TRBV11-2 to TRBJ2-3; D is unclear. This CDR3 is built from 14 residues. The germline V gene has CDR1 SGHAT and CDR2 FQNNGV. The V end lost 3 bases, the J end lost 2 bases, and 9 bases lay between the germline ends.

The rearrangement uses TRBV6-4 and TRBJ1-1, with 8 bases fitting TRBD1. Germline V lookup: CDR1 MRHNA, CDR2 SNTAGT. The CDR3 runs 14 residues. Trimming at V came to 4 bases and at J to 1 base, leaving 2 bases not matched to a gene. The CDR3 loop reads CASSAGTGNTEAFF. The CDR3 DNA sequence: TGTGCCAGCAGTGCCGGGACAGGGAACACTGAAGCTTTCTTT.

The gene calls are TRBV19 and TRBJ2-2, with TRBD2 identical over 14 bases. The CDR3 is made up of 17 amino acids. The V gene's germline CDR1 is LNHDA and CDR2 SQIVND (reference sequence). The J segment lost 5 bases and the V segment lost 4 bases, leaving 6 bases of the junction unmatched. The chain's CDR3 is CASSKGTSGSVTGELFF. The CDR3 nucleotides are TGTGCCAGTAGTAAGGGGACTAGCGGGAGTGTGACCGGGGAGCTGTTTTTT.

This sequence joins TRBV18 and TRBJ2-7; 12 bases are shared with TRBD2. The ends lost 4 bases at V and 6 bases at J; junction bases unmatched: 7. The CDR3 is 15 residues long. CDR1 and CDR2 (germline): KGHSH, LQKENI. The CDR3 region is CASSQTSGRPSEQYF. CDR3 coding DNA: TGTGCCAGCTCACAAACTAGCGGGAGGCCGAGCGAGCAGTACTTC.

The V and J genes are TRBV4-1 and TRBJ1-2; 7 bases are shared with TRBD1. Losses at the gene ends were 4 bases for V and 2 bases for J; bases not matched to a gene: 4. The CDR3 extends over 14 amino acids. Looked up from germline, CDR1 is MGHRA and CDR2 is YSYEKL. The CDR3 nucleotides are TGCGCCAGCAGCCCGGCGGGACAGAACTATGGCTACACCTTC. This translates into CASSPAGQNYGYTF.

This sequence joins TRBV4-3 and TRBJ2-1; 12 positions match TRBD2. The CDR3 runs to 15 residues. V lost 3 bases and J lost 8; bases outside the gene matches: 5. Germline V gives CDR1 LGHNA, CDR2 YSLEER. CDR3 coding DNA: TGCGCCAGCAGCCAGCTAGCGGGAGGGCCACATGAGCAGTTCTTC. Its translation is CASSQLAGGPHEQFF.

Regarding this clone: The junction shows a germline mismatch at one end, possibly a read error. The CDR3 spells CSARVGAHRRF. CDR3 DNA sequence: TGCAGCGCCCGGGTCGGGGCCCACCGGCGTTTT. The rearrangement links TRBV29-1 to TRBJ2-3, with D perhaps assigned TRBD1 or TRBD2 (5 bases each). Germline CDR1 and CDR2: SQVTM and ANQGSEA. CDR3 size: 11 residues.

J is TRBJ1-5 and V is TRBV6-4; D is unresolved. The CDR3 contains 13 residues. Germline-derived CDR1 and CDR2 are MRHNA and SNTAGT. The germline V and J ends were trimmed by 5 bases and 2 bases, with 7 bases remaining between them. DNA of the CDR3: TGTGCCAGCAGTTCCCACCGCAATCAGCCCCAGCATTTT. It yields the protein CASSSHRNQPQHF.

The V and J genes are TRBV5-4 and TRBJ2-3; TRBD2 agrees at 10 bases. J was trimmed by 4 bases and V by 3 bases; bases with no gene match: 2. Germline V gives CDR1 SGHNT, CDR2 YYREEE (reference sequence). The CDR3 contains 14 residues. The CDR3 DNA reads TGTGCCAGCAGCTGGCTAGCGGGGGCAGATACGCAGTATTTT. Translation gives CASSWLAGADTQYF.

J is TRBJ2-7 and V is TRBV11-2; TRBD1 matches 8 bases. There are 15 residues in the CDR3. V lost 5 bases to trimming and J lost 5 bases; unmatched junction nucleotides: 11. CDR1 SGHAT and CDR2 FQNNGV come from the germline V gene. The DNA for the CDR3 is TGTGCCAGCAGCCCTGGGACAGGAGTAACGAACGAGCAGTACTTC. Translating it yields CASSPGTGVTNEQYF.

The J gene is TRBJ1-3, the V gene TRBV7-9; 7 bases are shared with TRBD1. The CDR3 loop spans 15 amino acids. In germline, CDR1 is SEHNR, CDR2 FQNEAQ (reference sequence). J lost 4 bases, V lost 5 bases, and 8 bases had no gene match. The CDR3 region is CASSPWTGFGNTIYF. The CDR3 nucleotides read TGTGCCAGCAGCCCTTGGACAGGTTTCGGAAACACCATATATTTT. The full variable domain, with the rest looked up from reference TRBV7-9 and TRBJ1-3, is DTGVSQNPRHKITKRGQNVTFRCDPISEHNRLYWYRQTLGQGPEFLTYFQNEAQLEKSRLLSDRFSAERPKGSFSTLEIQRTEQGDSAMYLCASSPWTGFGNTIYFGEGSWLTVV.

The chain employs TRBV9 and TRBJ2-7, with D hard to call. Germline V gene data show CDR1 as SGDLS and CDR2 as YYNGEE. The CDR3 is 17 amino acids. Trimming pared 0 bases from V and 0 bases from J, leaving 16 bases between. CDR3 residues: CASSVDQSGPFSYEQYV. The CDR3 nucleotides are TGTGCCAGCAGCGTAGATCAGTCTGGGCCCTTCTCCTACGAGCAGTACGTC.

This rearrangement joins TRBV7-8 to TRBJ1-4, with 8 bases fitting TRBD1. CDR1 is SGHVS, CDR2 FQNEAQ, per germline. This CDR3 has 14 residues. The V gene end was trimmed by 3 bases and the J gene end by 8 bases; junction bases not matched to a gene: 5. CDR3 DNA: TGTGCCAGCAGCTTGCAGGGGGCTGCGGAAAAACTGTTTTTT. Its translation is CASSLQGAAEKLFF.

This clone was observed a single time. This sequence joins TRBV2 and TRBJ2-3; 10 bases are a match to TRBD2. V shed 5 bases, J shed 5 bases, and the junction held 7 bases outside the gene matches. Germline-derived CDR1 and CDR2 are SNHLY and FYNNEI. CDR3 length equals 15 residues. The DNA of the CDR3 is TGTGCCAGCAGTTCCAGCGGGAGGGATAGAGATACGCAGTATTTT. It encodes CASSSSGRDRDTQYF.

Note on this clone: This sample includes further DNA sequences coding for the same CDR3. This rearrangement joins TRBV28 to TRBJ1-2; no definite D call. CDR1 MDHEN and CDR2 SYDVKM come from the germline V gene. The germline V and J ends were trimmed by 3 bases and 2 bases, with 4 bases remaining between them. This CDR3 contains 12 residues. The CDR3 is CASSFRNYGYTF. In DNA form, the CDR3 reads TGTGCCAGCAGTTTTCGGAACTATGGCTACACCTTC.

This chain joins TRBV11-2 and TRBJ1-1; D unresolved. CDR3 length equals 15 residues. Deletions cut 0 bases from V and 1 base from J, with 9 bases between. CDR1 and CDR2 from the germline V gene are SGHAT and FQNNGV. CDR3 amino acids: CASSLDHRENTEAFF. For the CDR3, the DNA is TGTGCCAGCAGCTTAGATCATCGGGAGAACACTGAAGCTTTCTTT.

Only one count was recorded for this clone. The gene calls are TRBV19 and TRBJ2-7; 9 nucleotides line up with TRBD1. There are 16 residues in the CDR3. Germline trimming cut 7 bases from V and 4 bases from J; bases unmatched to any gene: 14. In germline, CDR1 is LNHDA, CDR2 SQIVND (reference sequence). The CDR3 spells CASKTTGGASFYEQYF. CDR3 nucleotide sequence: TGTGCCAGTAAAACAACAGGGGGCGCCAGTTTTTACGAGCAGTACTTC.

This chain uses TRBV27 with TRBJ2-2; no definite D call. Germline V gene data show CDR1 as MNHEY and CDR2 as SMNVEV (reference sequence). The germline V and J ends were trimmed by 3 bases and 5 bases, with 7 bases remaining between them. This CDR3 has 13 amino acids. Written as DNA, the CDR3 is TGTGCCAGCAGTTTTGGTCATACCGGGGAGCTGTTTTTT. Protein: CASSFGHTGELFF.

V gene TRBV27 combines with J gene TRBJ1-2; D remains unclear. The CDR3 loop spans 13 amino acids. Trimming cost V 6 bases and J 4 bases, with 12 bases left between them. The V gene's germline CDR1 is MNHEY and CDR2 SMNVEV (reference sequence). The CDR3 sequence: CASRTNSGYGYTF. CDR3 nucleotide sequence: TGTGCCAGCAGGACGAACTCAGGCTATGGCTACACCTTC.